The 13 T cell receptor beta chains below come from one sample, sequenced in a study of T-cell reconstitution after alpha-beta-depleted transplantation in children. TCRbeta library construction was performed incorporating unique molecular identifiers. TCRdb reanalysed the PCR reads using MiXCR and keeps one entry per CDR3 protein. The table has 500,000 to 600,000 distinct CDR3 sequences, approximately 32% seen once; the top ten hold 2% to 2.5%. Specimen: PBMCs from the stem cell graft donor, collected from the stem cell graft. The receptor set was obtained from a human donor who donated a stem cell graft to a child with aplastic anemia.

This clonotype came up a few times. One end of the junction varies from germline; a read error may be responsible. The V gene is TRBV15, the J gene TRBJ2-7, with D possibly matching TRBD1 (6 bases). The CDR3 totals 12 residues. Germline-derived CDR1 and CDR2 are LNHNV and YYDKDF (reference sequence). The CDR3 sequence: CATSRDLGGANF. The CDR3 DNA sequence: TGTGCCACCAGCAGAGATTTAGGGGGTGCGAACTTC.

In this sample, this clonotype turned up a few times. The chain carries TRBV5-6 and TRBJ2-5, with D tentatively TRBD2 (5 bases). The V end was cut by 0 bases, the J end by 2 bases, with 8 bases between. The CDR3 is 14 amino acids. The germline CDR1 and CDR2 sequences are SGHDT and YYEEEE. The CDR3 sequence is CASSLGRRQETQYF. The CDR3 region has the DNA TGTGCCAGCAGCTTGGGCCGGAGGCAAGAGACCCAGTACTTC.

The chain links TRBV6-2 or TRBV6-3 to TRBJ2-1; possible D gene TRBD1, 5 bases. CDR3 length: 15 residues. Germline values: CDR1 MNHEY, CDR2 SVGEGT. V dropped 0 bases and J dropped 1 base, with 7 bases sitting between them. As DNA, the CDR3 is TGTGCCAGCAGTTACTCGGACAATTCCTACAATGAGCAGTTCTTC. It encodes CASSYSDNSYNEQFF.

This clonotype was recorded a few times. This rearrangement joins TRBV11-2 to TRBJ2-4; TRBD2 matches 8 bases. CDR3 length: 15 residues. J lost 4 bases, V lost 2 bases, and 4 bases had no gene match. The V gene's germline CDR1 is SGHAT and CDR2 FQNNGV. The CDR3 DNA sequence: TGTGCCAGCAGCTTACACGTAGCGGGGAAAAACATTCAGTACTTC. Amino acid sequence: CASSLHVAGKNIQYF.

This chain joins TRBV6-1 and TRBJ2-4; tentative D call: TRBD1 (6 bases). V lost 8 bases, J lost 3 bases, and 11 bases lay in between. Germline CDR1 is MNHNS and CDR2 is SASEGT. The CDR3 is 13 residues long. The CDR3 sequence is CASLDSFKNIQYF. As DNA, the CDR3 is TGTGCCAGCCTGGACAGCTTCAAAAACATTCAGTACTTC.

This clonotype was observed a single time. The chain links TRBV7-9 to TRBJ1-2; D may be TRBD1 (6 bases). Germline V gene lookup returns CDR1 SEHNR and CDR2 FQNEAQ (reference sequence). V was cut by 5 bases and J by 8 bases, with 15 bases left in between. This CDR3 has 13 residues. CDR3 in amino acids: CASSLDRPGGYTF. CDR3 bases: TGTGCCAGCAGCCTAGACAGGCCTGGAGGCTACACCTTC. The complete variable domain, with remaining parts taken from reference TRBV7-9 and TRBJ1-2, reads DTGVSQNPRHKITKRGQNVTFRCDPISEHNRLYWYRQTLGQGPEFLTYFQNEAQLEKSRLLSDRFSAERPKGSFSTLEIQRTEQGDSAMYLCASSLDRPGGYTFGSGTRLTVV.

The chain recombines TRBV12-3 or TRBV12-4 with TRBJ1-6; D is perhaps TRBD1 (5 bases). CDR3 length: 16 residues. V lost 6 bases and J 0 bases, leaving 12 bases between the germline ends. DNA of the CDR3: TGTGCCAGCAGCCAAGACAGCTTCTCCTATAATTCACCCCTCCACTTT. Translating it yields CASSQDSFSYNSPLHF.

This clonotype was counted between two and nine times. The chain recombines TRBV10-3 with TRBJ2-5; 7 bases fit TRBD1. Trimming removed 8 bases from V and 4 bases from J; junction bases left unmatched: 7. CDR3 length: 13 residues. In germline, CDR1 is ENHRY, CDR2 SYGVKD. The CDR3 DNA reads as TGTGCCATCTCCGACAGGGAGAGAGAGACCCAGTACTTC. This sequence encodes CAISDRERETQYF.

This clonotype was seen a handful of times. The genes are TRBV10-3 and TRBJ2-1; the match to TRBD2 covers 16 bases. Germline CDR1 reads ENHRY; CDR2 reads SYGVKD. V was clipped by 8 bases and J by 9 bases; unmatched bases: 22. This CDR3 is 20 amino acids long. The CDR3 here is CAIQHNLLPGLAGGPGEQFF. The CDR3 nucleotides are TGTGCCATCCAACACAACCTATTACCGGGACTAGCGGGAGGGCCCGGTGAGCAGTTCTTC.

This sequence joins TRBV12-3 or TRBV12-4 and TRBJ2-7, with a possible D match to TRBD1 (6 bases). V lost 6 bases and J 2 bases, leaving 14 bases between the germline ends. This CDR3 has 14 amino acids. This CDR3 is CASRETGKTYEQYF. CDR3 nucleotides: TGTGCCAGCAGGGAGACAGGAAAAACCTACGAGCAGTACTTC.

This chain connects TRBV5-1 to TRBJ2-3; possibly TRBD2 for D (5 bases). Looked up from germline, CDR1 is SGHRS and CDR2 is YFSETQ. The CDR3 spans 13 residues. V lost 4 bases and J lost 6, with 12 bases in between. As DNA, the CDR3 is TGCGCCAGCAGCACCGCTGGCGGGGATACGCAGTATTTT. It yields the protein CASSTAGGDTQYF.

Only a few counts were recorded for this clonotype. The CDR3 region is CASSLATYYEQYV. The CDR3 bases are TGTGCCAGCAGCTTAGCAACGTACTACGAGCAGTACGTC. The chain couples TRBV7-2 to TRBJ2-7; D not certain. The germline gives CDR1 SGHTA, CDR2 FQGNSA. The length of the CDR3 is 13 residues. The V and J ends lost 0 bases and 3 bases respectively, with 6 bases between them.

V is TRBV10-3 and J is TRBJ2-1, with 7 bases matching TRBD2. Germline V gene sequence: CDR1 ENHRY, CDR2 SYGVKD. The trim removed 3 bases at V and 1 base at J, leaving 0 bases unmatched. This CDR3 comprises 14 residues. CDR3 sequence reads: CAISDGGSYNEQFF. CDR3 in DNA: TGTGCCATCAGTGACGGGGGGTCCTACAATGAGCAGTTCTTC.